This T cell receptor beta chain was captured in a study of cytomegalovirus exposure and HLA in healthy donors. Study-wide results and limits: Later on, an analysis found that several of the most significant clusters appeared to be linked to common viral pathogens, which included parvovirus B19. For most subjects, TCR beta sequences were reported to predict HLA-A and HLA-B alleles with accuracy.

As for this clone: Its antigen is not known.

Primers: 60 Vbeta forward and 13 Jbeta reverse. Clones were sequenced by immunoSEQ multiplex PCR, and TCRdb holds only the in-frame ones, with some missing. The top ten clones hold roughly 5.4% of a sample with some 110,000 clones, around 80% of them seen once. Deletions cut 8 bases from V and 0 bases from J, with 12 bases between. Germline V CDR1 and CDR2: SGHDT, YYEEEE. The CDR3 totals 14 residues. The chain combines TRBV5-6 with TRBJ1-3; D is uncertain. The clonotype comes from a woman under 30 in good health and CMV-seropositive. Material: PBMCs. CDR3 in DNA: TGTGCCAGTTCGACTGCAGACTCTGGAAACACCATATATTTT. As protein: CASSTADSGNTIYF. Combining the CDR3 with reference TRBV5-6 and TRBJ1-3 gives the whole variable domain DAGVTQSPTHLIKTRGQQVTLRCSPKSGHDTVSWYQQALGQGPQFIFQYYEEEERQRGNFPDRFSGHQFPNYSSELNVNALLLGDSALYLCASSTADSGNTIYFGEGSWLTVV.